Sequencing of this TCR beta chain was carried out in a study of T cell repertoires in cytomegalovirus infection. Across the study: Indications came from public TCR beta signatures; they pointed to CMV infection and to a matching HLA type.

From the reads, TCRdb called clonotypes with MiXCR, one entry per CDR3 protein. The profile shows about 230,000 distinct CDR3 sequences, approximately 22% of them singletons. Turning to this clonotype: Its antigen is unidentified. A much larger clone differs by one base, so this may be a read error. Without the conserved terminal phenylalanine or tryptophan, this CDR3 likely stems from a read error.

Overall study results and limits: Summed frequency of shared TCR beta families picked out CMV carriers who also had the relevant HLA. In two of eight donors, the top clonotype was HLA-C-restricted CMV-specific.

The receptor's source is a human donor in good health (CMV status not recorded). Some clones in this sample may be carry-over from other donors' samples. Input material: CD8+ T cells from PBMCs.

The CDR3 region has the DNA TGTGCCAGCAGCTTGTCTAGCGGGGACCAAGAGACCCAGTACTCC. It yields the protein CASSLSSGDQETQYS. The chain employs TRBV5-4 and TRBJ2-5; TRBD2 matches 9 bases. The V gene's germline CDR1 is SGHNT and CDR2 YYREEE (reference sequence). Trimming cost V 1 base and J 0 bases; bases outside gene matches: 1. This CDR3 is built from 15 residues.